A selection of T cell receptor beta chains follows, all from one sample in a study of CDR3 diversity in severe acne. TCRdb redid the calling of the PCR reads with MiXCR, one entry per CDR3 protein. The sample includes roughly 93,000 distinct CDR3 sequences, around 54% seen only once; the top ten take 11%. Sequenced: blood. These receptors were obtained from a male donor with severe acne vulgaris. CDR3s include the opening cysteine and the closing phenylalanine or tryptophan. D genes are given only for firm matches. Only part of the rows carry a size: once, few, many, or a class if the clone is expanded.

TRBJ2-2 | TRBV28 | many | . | TGTGCCAGCAGTTTTACCCTAAGGAACACCGGGGAGCTGTTTTTT | CASSFTLRNTGELFF
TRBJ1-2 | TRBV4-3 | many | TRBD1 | TGCGCCAGCAGCCGATTGACGGACAGGGGGCATGGCTACACCTTC | CASSRLTDRGHGYTF
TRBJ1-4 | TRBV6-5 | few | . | TGTGCCAGCAGTCCGGACGCCCTCGATGAAAAACTGTTTTTT | CASSPDALDEKLFF
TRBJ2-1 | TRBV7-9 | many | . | TGTGCCAGCAGCTCTTTAGGTGAGCAGTTCTTC | CASSSLGEQFF
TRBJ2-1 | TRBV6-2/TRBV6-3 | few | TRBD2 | TGTGCCAGCAGTTACTCACCGCTAGCGGGGATTTACAATGAGCAGTTCTTC | CASSYSPLAGIYNEQFF
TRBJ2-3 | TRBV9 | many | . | TGTGCCAGCAGCGGTTCAGGCACAGATACGCAGTATTTT | CASSGSGTDTQYF
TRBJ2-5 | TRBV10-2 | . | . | TGCGCCAGCATTGGAGCGGACTACGTGACCCAGTACTTC | CASIGADYVTQYF
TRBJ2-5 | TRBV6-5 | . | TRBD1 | TGTGCCAGCAGTTTGCGACAGGGCCTGAGCGAGACCCAGTACTTC | CASSLRQGLSETQYF
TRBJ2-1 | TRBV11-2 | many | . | TGTGCCAGCAGCCCCTCGGTAATGGTCTCCTACAATGAGCAGTTCTTC | CASSPSVMVSYNEQFF
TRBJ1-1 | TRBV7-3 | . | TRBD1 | TGTGCCAGCAGCTTAAGACAGGGAGAGGAGGTGAACGCTGAAGCTTTCTTT | CASSLRQGEEVNAEAFF
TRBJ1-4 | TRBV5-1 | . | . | TGCGCCAGCAGCTTGGAACCGGCAACTAATGAAAAACTGTTTTTT | CASSLEPATNEKLFF
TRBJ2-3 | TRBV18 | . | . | TGTGCCAGCTCACCCCCGGGGCGGAACGCAGATACGCAGTATTTT | CASSPPGRNADTQYF
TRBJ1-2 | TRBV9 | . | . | TGTGCCAGCATGGGCGGGCTAGGCTACACCTTC | CASMGGLGYTF
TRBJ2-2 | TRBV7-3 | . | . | TGTGCCAGCAGCCCCCCGGGTGAGGACACCGGGGAGCTGTTTTTT | CASSPPGEDTGELFF
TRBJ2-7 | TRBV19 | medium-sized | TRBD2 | TGTGCCAGTAGTCCGACTAGCGGGAGCTCCTACGAGCAGTACTTC | CASSPTSGSSYEQYF
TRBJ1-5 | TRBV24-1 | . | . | TGTGCCACCAGTGAGCCGGATAGCAATCAGCCCCAGCATTTT | CATSEPDSNQPQHF
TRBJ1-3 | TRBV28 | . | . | TGTGCCAGCCTAGACGGGGGGACTTCAGGAAACACCATATATTTT | CASLDGGTSGNTIYF
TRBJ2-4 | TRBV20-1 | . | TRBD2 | TGCAGAGCTAGAGAGCCTAGCGGGATGAGCATTCAGTACTTC | CRAREPSGMSIQYF
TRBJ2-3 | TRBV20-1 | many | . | TGCAGTGCTAGAGCTCCAGTCCTTAACACAGATACGCAGTATTTT | CSARAPVLNTDTQYF
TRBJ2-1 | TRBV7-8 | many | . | TGTGCCAGCAGCTTGTCAATAGTCGGTGAGCAGTTCTTC | CASSLSIVGEQFF
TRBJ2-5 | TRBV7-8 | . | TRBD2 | TGTGCCAGCAGCAGGGGACTAGGTGGGGGGGAGACCCAGTACTTC | CASSRGLGGGETQYF
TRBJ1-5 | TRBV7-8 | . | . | TGTGCCAGCAGCTCTGGGACCGGAAATAGCAATCAGCCCCAGCATTTT | CASSSGTGNSNQPQHF
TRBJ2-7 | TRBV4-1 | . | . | TGCGCCAGCAGCTACCGTCTGGCCCAACCCCCCGAGCAGTACTTC | CASSYRLAQPPEQYF
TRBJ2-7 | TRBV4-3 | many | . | TGCGCCAGCCCCAGTGGGGGCGAGGTCCCCTACGAGCAGTACTTC | CASPSGGEVPYEQYF
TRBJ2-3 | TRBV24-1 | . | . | TGTGCCACCAGTGACCAGGTCACAGATACGCAGTATTTT | CATSDQVTDTQYF
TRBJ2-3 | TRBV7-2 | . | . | TGTGCCAGCAGTCCTATAGATGATACGCAGTATTTT | CASSPIDDTQYF
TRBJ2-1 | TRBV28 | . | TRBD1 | TGTGCCAGCAGTTTACCCCGACAGGGTTCGAAGTTCTTC | CASSLPRQGSKFF
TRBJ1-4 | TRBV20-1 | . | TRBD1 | TGCAGTGCTAGAGATATGACAGGGGGCGAGAAAACTAATGAAAAACTGTTTTTT | CSARDMTGGEKTNEKLFF
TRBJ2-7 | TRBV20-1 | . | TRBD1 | TGCAGTGCTAACAGGGGGCCGTACGAGCAGTACTTC | CSANRGPYEQYF
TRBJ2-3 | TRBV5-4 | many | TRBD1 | TGTGCCAGCAGCTTGGATTCGGGGACAGGGGTAGATACGCAGTATTTT | CASSLDSGTGVDTQYF
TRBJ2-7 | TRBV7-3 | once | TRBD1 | TGTGCCAGCAGCCTCCAGACAGGGGGCTGGGGCGAGCAGTACTTC | CASSLQTGGWGEQYF
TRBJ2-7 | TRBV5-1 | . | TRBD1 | TGCGCCAGCAGCCCGGAGGACAGGAACTACGAGCAGTACTTC | CASSPEDRNYEQYF
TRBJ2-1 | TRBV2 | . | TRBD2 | TGTGCCAGCAGTGAAGCGCCGGCTAGCGGGAGGGTCTATGAGCAGTTCTTC | CASSEAPASGRVYEQFF
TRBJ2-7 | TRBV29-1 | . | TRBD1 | TGCAGCGTTGGGACAGGGGCCTCCTACGAGCAGTACTTC | CSVGTGASYEQYF
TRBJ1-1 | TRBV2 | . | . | TGTGCCAGCAGTGTCTCATTATCGCCTGAAGCTTTCTTT | CASSVSLSPEAFF
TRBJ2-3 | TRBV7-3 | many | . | TGTGCCAGCAGCGTAAGGGGCGGCAGCACAGATACGCAGTATTTT | CASSVRGGSTDTQYF
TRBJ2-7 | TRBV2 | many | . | TGTGCCAGCAGTGAGGGCCAGGTTACCTACGAGCAGTACTTC | CASSEGQVTYEQYF